There are a few counts of the clone carrying this T cell receptor beta chain. This sample was taken from a study of early T cells in non-severe SARS-CoV-2 infection. MiXCR was run by TCRdb on the 5' RACE reads, yielding one entry per CDR3 protein. The data contain 100,000 to 140,000 distinct CDR3 sequences, 11% of them singletons. This clonotype originated in an adult who was a healthcare worker with PCR-confirmed SARS-CoV-2 infection or an uninfected control (not recorded which). The sequenced sample was whole blood.

The CDR3, as DNA: TGTGCCAGCTACCCCCCGTGGACAGGGGCTGGAGGGGCGGATGAGCAGTACTTC. This codes for CASYPPWTGAGGADEQYF. V gene TRBV28 combines with J gene TRBJ2-7; 9 nucleotides match TRBD1. CDR3 size: 18 residues. The germline V gene has CDR1 MDHEN and CDR2 SYDVKM. The trim removed 8 bases at V and 7 bases at J, leaving 24 bases unmatched.